What follows are 31 T cell receptor beta chains derived from one specimen sequenced in a study of blood T cell repertoires in COVID-19. Profiling relied on immunoSEQ multiplex PCR, and the TCRdb table lists in-frame clones only, not all of them. The table shows 100,000 or so clones, with about two thirds occurring only once. The specimen sequenced was peripheral blood. The receptors originated from a woman of 80 years or more with acute or convalescent COVID-19.

The chain employs TRBV10-3 and TRBJ1-4; D is uncertain. Germline V gene sequence: CDR1 ENHRY, CDR2 SYGVKD. Trimming cost V 6 bases and J 7 bases, with 15 bases left between them. This CDR3 has 14 amino acids. This chain's CDR3 is CAISAGIWGEKLFF. The DNA of the CDR3 is TGTGCCATCAGCGCGGGAATCTGGGGTGAAAAACTGTTTTTT.

Only a few counts were recorded for this clone. The gene calls are TRBV7-3 and TRBJ2-1; D gene unclear. The germline V and J ends were trimmed by 4 bases and 5 bases, with 12 bases remaining between them. Germline CDR1 reads SGHTA; CDR2 reads FQGTGA. The CDR3 spans 14 residues. DNA for the CDR3: TGTGCCAGCAGCTCATCCGTTGAGAACAATGAGCAGTTCTTC. It specifies CASSSSVENNEQFF.

The CDR3 protein is CASSLPGQESGNTIYF. As DNA, the CDR3 is TGTGCCAGCAGCTTACCGGGACAGGAGTCTGGAAACACCATATATTTT. The chain carries TRBV13 and TRBJ1-3; TRBD1 agrees at 8 bases. Germline V gives CDR1 PRHDT, CDR2 FYEKMQ (reference sequence). The J segment lost 1 base and the V segment lost 2 bases, leaving 4 bases of the junction unmatched. This CDR3 contains 16 residues.

J is TRBJ2-7 and V is TRBV6-2 or TRBV6-3, with TRBD1 identical over 7 bases. CDR1 and CDR2 from the germline V gene are MNHEY and SVGEGT. The CDR3 runs 15 residues. V shed 1 base and J 3 bases; nucleotides not matched to a gene: 6. In nucleotides, the CDR3 is TGTGCCAGCAGTTACTTGGACAGGTCTTACTACGAGCAGTACTTC. Its protein product is CASSYLDRSYYEQYF.

CDR3 residues: CASSVDRSTGNTIYF. The CDR3 bases are TGTGCCAGCAGCGTTGACAGGAGTACTGGAAACACCATATATTTT. The gene calls are TRBV7-2 and TRBJ1-3, with D possibly TRBD1 on 6 matching bases. This CDR3 contains 15 residues. V lost 5 bases and J lost 2, with 13 bases in between. The germline gives CDR1 SGHTA, CDR2 FQGNSA.

This clone was counted a few times. The junction and the germline gene differ at one end; a read error may be behind it. This chain links TRBV9 with TRBJ1-2; 9 bases fit TRBD1. The CDR3 loop spans 13 amino acids. Germline-derived CDR1 and CDR2 are SGDLS and YYNGEE. The CDR3 protein is CASSVAGTGPNAF. The CDR3 DNA sequence: TGTGCCAGCAGCGTCGCCGGGACAGGGCCTAACGCCTTC.

The chain is built from TRBV21-1 and TRBJ2-7; whether TRBD1, the table's D call, matches the DNA was not checked. TRBV21-1 is deemed a pseudogene. There are 15 residues in the CDR3. The CDR3 sequence is CASSFPTGKIYEQYF. The DNA for the CDR3 is TGTGCCAGCAGCTTCCCGACAGGGAAGATATACGAGCAGTACTTC.

The CDR3 reads CASSQGQTSSRSYGYTF. CDR3 in DNA: TGTGCCAGCAGCCAAGGCCAAACTTCGTCTCGCTCCTATGGCTACACCTTC. The chain uses TRBV3-1 (or the pseudogene TRBV3-2) and TRBJ1-2; D gene unclear. Per germline, CDR1 LGHDT and CDR2 YNNKEL (reference sequence). The CDR3 is 17 amino acids. The germline V and J ends were trimmed by 1 base and 4 bases, with 19 bases remaining between them.

The rearrangement uses TRBV27 and TRBJ1-2; TRBD1 matches 10 bases. The CDR3 contains 17 residues. Germline V CDR1 and CDR2: MNHEY, SMNVEV (reference sequence). The ends lost 5 bases at V and 1 base at J; junction bases unmatched: 10. DNA of the CDR3: TGTGCCAGCAGTCGCCGACAGGGGGCAACTTTTAACTATGGCTACACCTTC. Translated, it gives CASSRRQGATFNYGYTF.

DNA for the CDR3: TGTGCCAGTAGTATGGAGGGGAGGGAGACCCAGTACTTC. Translating it yields CASSMEGRETQYF. V usage is TRBV19 and J usage is TRBJ2-5; TRBD2 might be the D (6 bases). There are 13 residues in the CDR3. The germline V gene encodes CDR1 LNHDA and CDR2 SQIVND (reference sequence). Trimming took 3 bases from V and 5 from J, leaving 10 bases between them. The variable domain in full, completed from reference TRBV19 and TRBJ2-5, reads DGGITQSPKYLFRKEGQNVTLSCEQNLNHDAMYWYRQDPGQGLRLIYYSQIVNDFQKGDIAEGYSVSREKKESFPLTVTSAQKNPTAFYLCASSMEGRETQYFGPGTRLLVL.

This clone was counted many times. The V call is TRBV30, the J call TRBJ2-7, with unresolved D. CDR1 is GTSNPN, CDR2 SVGIG, per germline (reference sequence). CDR3 length: 14 amino acids. Trimming shortened V by 4 bases and J by 2 bases, and 15 bases separated the two germline ends. The CDR3 reads CAWKASRIPYEQYF. The DNA for the CDR3 is TGTGCCTGGAAAGCCTCAAGAATCCCCTACGAGCAGTACTTC.

This chain joins TRBV2 and TRBJ1-2; 8 nucleotides agree with TRBD1. CDR1 is SNHLY, CDR2 FYNNEI, per germline. Germline trimming cut 4 bases from V and 8 bases from J; bases unmatched to any gene: 6. The CDR3 sequence is 13 residues long. The CDR3 DNA reads as TGTGCCAGCAGTGGACAGGGGACGCAGGGCTACACCTTC. This codes for CASSGQGTQGYTF.

This sequence joins TRBV6-2 or TRBV6-3 and TRBJ2-6; D gene uncertain. Trimming cost V 2 bases and J 0 bases, with 5 bases left between them. Germline CDR1 MNHEY, CDR2 SVGEGT. This CDR3 comprises 15 residues. The DNA for the CDR3 is TGTGCCAGCAGTTACGGTAGCTCTGGGGCCAACGTCCTGACTTTC. This sequence encodes CASSYGSSGANVLTF.

The chain is built from TRBV9 and TRBJ1-1, with a tentative D call TRBD1 (5 bases). The CDR3 totals 13 residues. V was cut by 4 bases and J by 3 bases, with 10 bases left in between. Germline V gene lookup returns CDR1 SGDLS and CDR2 YYNGEE. The CDR3 DNA reads TGTGCCAGCAGCCTCCGACAGTACACTGAAGCTTTCTTT. Amino acid sequence: CASSLRQYTEAFF.

This clone was observed a handful of times. The J gene is TRBJ1-2, the V gene TRBV10-3, with D unclear. Germline assignment: CDR1 ENHRY and CDR2 SYGVKD. This CDR3 has 13 residues. Trimming removed 2 bases at V and 7 bases at J, with 11 bases between. Here the CDR3 DNA reads TGTGCCATCAGTGAGGCAGGCCACTCTGGCTACACCTTC. Amino acids: CAISEAGHSGYTF.

CDR3 nucleotides: TGTGCCACCAGTGACTGGACAGGGGCCGGCAATGAGCAGTTCTTC. Translating it yields CATSDWTGAGNEQFF. The chain recombines TRBV24-1 with TRBJ2-1; 9 nucleotides agree with TRBD1. Trimming cost V 4 bases and J 6 bases; bases outside gene matches: 6. Germline V CDR1 and CDR2: KGHDR, SFDVKD. The length of the CDR3 is 15 residues.

This clone came up once. The genes are TRBV5-1 and TRBJ1-1, with 8 bases identical to TRBD1. Unmatched junction bases numbered 5, after V lost 3 bases and J lost 1 base. This CDR3 is built from 15 residues. The germline V gene encodes CDR1 SGHRS and CDR2 YFSETQ. This chain's CDR3 is CASSWTGTGNTEAFF. The CDR3 DNA follows: TGCGCCAGCAGCTGGACCGGGACAGGGAACACTGAAGCTTTCTTT.

This clone showed up just a few times. The V call is TRBV2, the J call TRBJ2-5, with D hard to call. There are 15 residues in the CDR3. CDR1 and CDR2 (germline): SNHLY, FYNNEI. Trimming shortened V by 2 bases and J by 2 bases, and 12 bases separated the two germline ends. CDR3 DNA sequence: TGTGCCAGCAGTGAAACGATGGCGGTACAAGAGACCCAGTACTTC. Residues: CASSETMAVQETQYF.

This chain uses TRBV4-1 with TRBJ1-4; 8 nucleotides match TRBD1. Germline assignment: CDR1 MGHRA and CDR2 YSYEKL. The CDR3 extends over 17 amino acids. V trimming: 4 bases; J trimming: 5 bases; junction bases outside the gene matches: 12. CDR3 coding DNA: TGCGCCAGCAGCCTGACTCCTTGGACAGGGAGAAATGAAAAACTGTTTTTT. Its translation: CASSLTPWTGRNEKLFF.

J is TRBJ1-5 and V is TRBV5-5; D gene unclear. Looked up from germline, CDR1 is SGHKS and CDR2 is YYEKEE (reference sequence). Trimming stripped 2 bases from V and 2 bases from J, with 11 bases between. This CDR3 has 15 residues. This CDR3 is CASSLFGGGNQPQHF. The CDR3 DNA reads TGTGCCAGCAGCTTATTTGGAGGTGGCAATCAGCCCCAGCATTTT.

The chain carries TRBV7-6 and TRBJ1-4, with 8 bases aligning to TRBD1. Germline V lookup: CDR1 SGHVS, CDR2 FNYEAQ. The CDR3 covers 15 residues. The V and J ends lost 5 bases and 4 bases, in that order; junction bases with no gene match: 6. The DNA of the CDR3 is TGTGCCAGCAGCCTGGACAGGGCCTTTAATGAAAAACTGTTTTTT. Translation: CASSLDRAFNEKLFF.

The chain combines TRBV25-1 with TRBJ1-3; D remains unclear. V shed 5 bases and J shed 4 bases, with 6 bases lying between them. Germline CDR1 and CDR2: MGHDK and SYGVNS. CDR3 length: 12 amino acids. Here the CDR3 DNA reads TGTGCCAGCAGTACGCAGGGAAACACCATATATTTT. It yields the protein CASSTQGNTIYF.

This clone occurred once. V is TRBV6-5 and J is TRBJ1-6; TRBD1 is a possible D gene (6 bases). V was shortened by 7 bases and J by 7 bases, with 14 bases between the two germline ends. Per the germline V gene, CDR1 is MNHEY and CDR2 is SVGAGI. The CDR3 contains 14 residues. The CDR3 sequence is CASTTLQGNSPLHF. CDR3 nucleotides: TGTGCCAGCACCACACTACAGGGCAATTCACCCCTCCACTTT.

This rearrangement joins TRBV6-5 to TRBJ1-2; D gene ambiguous. Germline V gene lookup returns CDR1 MNHEY and CDR2 SVGAGI. The CDR3 totals 12 residues. Trimming removed 6 bases from V and 5 bases from J, with 10 bases in between. Here the CDR3 reads CASSSQVYGYTF. The CDR3 DNA reads as TGTGCCAGCAGCTCGCAGGTTTATGGCTACACCTTC.

The chain employs TRBV4-2 and TRBJ2-2, with 7 bases aligning to TRBD2. CDR1 is LGHNA, CDR2 YNFKEQ, per germline. V lost 0 bases and J lost 5; bases outside the gene matches: 6. The CDR3 spans 16 residues. The CDR3 coding sequence is TGTGCCAGCAGCCAAGAGGCGGGGGTAAGGACCGGGGAGCTGTTTTTT. It is translated as CASSQEAGVRTGELFF.

The chain is built from TRBV3-1 (or the pseudogene TRBV3-2) and TRBJ1-4, with 10 bases matching TRBD1. This CDR3 contains 16 residues. V was clipped by 5 bases and J by 5 bases; unmatched bases: 8. Germline V lookup: CDR1 LGHDT, CDR2 YNNKEL (reference sequence). The CDR3 is CASSATRGQGNEKLFF. The DNA of the CDR3 is TGTGCCAGCAGCGCCACCCGGGGACAGGGGAATGAAAAACTGTTTTTT.

J is TRBJ2-5 and V is TRBV9; TRBD2 agrees at 8 bases. CDR1 is SGDLS, CDR2 YYNGEE, per germline. CDR3 size: 15 residues. The trim removed 4 bases at V and 5 bases at J, leaving 10 bases unmatched. As DNA, the CDR3 is TGTGCCAGCAGCCCTAGAGCGGGGGCGGGGGAGACCCAGTACTTC. It encodes CASSPRAGAGETQYF.

This clone has more than one count but fewer than ten. The V and J genes are TRBV7-9 and TRBJ1-1; the D is unclear. The CDR3 totals 15 residues. CDR1 SEHNR and CDR2 FQNEAQ come from the germline V gene (reference sequence). Trimming stripped 2 bases from V and 0 bases from J, with 10 bases between. CDR3 DNA sequence: TGTGCCAGCAGCTTATCGAACAGCATGAACACTGAAGCTTTCTTT. It codes for CASSLSNSMNTEAFF. The full variable domain, in which reference TRBV7-9 and TRBJ1-1 provide the parts outside the CDR3, is DTGVSQNPRHKITKRGQNVTFRCDPISEHNRLYWYRQTLGQGPEFLTYFQNEAQLEKSRLLSDRFSAERPKGSFSTLEIQRTEQGDSAMYLCASSLSNSMNTEAFFGQGTRLTVV.

This clone was counted between two and nine times. The CDR3 sequence is CASSQDTGGNTEAFF. The CDR3 coding sequence is TGTGCCAGCAGCCAAGATACCGGCGGGAACACTGAAGCTTTCTTT. The genes are TRBV7-3 and TRBJ1-1; unclear D gene. Germline V gives CDR1 SGHTA, CDR2 FQGTGA. The CDR3 loop spans 15 amino acids. With 5 bases removed from V and 1 base from J, the gap between germline ends came to 14 bases.

The chain recombines TRBV6-6 with TRBJ1-3; a weak D match, TRBD1 (6 bases). V gave up 2 bases and J gave up 0 bases, with 8 bases separating them. Germline CDR1 is MNHNY and CDR2 is SVGAGI (reference sequence). There are 15 residues in the CDR3. The CDR3 DNA sequence: TGTGCCAGCAGTTACACAGGGAACTCTGGAAACACCATATATTTT. Translated: CASSYTGNSGNTIYF.

This chain uses TRBV9 with TRBJ2-3; 11 bases line up with TRBD2. The CDR3 is made up of 15 amino acids. Germline CDR1 reads SGDLS; CDR2 reads YYNGEE. V lost 3 bases to trimming and J lost 4 bases; unmatched junction nucleotides: 4. CDR3 nucleotide sequence: TGTGCCAGCAGCGCCACTAGCGGGGGCCCAGATACGCAGTATTTT. Encoded protein: CASSATSGGPDTQYF.